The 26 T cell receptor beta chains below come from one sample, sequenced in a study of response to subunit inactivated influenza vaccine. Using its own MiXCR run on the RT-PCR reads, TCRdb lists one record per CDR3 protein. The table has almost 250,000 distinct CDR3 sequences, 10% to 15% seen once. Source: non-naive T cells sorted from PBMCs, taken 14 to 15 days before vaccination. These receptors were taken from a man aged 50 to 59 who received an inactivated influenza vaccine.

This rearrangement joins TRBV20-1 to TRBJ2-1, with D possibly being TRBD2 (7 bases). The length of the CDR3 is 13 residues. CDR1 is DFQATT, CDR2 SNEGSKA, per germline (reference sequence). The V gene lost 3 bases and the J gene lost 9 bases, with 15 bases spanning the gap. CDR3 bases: TGCAGTGCTAGGTCCCAGGGGAGGGGTGAGCAGTTCTTC. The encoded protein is CSARSQGRGEQFF.

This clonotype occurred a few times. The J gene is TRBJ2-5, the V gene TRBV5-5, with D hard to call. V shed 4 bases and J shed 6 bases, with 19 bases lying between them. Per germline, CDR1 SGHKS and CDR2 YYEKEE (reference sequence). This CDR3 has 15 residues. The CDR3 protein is CASSDPIDIGKTQYF. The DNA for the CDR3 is TGTGCCAGCAGCGACCCAATCGACATCGGAAAGACCCAGTACTTC.

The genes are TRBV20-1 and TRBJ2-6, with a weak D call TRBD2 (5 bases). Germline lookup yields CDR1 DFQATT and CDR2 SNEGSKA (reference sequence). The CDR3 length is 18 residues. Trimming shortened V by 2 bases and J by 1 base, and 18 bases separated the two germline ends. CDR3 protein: CSARTPAAGRSGANVLTF. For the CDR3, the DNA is TGCAGTGCTAGAACCCCGGCGGCGGGTAGATCTGGGGCCAACGTCCTGACTTTC.

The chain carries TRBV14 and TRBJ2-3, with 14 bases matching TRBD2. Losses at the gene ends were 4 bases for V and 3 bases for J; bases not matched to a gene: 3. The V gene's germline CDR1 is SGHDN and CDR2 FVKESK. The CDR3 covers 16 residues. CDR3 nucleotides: TGTGCCAGCAGCCGACTAGCGGGGGGGCGAACAGATACGCAGTATTTT. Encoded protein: CASSRLAGGRTDTQYF.

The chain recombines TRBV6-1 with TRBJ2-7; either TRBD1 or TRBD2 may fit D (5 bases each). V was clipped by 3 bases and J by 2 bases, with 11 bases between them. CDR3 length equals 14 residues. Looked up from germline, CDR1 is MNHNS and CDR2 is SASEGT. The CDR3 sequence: CASSDSQGPYEQYF. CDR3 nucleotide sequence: TGTGCCAGCAGTGATTCCCAGGGACCCTACGAGCAGTACTTC.

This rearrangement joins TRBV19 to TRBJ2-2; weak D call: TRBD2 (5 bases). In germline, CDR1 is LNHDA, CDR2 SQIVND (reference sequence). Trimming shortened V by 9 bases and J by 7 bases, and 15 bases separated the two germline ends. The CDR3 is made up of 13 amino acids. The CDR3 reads CASRPLGSGELFF. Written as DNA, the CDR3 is TGTGCCAGCCGCCCACTGGGGAGCGGGGAGCTGTTTTTT.

CDR3 residues: CSVERYDGSNTDTQYF. The CDR3 DNA reads TGCAGCGTTGAGAGATATGACGGTTCTAACACAGATACGCAGTATTTT. This chain uses TRBV29-1 with TRBJ2-3, with no clear D. This CDR3 region has 16 residues. The germline V and J ends were trimmed by 3 bases and 2 bases, with 18 bases remaining between them. Germline CDR1 SQVTM, CDR2 ANQGSEA.

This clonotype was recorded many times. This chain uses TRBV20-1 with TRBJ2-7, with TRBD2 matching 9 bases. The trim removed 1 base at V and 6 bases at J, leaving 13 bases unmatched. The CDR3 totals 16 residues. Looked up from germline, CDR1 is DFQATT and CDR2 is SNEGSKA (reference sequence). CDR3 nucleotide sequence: TGCAGTGCTAGAGTTCCCCTAGCGGGGATGAGTGTCGAGCAGTACTTC. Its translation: CSARVPLAGMSVEQYF.

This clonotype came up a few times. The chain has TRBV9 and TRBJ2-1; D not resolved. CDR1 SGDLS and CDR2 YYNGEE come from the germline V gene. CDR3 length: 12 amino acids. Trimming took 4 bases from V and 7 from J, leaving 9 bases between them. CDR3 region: CASSRTENEQFF. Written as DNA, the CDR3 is TGTGCCAGCAGCCGAACAGAGAATGAGCAGTTCTTC. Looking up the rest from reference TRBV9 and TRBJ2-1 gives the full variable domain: DSGVTQTPKHLITATGQRVTLRCSPRSGDLSVYWYQQSLDQGLQFLIQYYNGEERAKGNILERFSAQQFPDLHSELNLSSLELGDSALYFCASSRTENEQFFGPGTRLTVL.

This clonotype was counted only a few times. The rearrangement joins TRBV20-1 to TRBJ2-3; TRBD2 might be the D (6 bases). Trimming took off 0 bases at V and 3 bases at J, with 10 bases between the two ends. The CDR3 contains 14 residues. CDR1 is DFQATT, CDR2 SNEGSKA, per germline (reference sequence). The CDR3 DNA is TGCAGTGCTAGAGATCCCGGGACTACAGATACGCAGTATTTT. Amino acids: CSARDPGTTDTQYF.

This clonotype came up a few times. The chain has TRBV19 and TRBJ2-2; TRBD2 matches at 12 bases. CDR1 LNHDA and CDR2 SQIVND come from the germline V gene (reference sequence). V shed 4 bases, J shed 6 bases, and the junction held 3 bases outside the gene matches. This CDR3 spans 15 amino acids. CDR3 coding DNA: TGTGCCAGTAGTACACTAGCGGGAGGTTCCGGGGAGCTGTTTTTT. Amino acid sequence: CASSTLAGGSGELFF.

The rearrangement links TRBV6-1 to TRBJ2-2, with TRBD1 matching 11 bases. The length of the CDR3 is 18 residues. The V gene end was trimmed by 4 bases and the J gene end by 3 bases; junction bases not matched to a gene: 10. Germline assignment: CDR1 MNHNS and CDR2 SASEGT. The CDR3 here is CASSAEQGTGGYTGELFF. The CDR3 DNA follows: TGTGCCAGCAGTGCCGAACAGGGGACAGGGGGGTACACCGGGGAGCTGTTTTTT.

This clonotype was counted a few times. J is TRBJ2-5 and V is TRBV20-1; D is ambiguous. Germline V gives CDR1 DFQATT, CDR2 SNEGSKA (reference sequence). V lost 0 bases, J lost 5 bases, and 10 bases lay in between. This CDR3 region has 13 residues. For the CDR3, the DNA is TGCAGTGCTAGAGATACGGAGAGGGAGACCCAGTACTTC. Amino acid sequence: CSARDTERETQYF.

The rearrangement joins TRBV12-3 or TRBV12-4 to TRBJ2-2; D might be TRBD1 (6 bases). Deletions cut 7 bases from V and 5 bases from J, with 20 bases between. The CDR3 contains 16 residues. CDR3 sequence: CASKKGGTGLTGELFF. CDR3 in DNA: TGTGCCAGCAAAAAAGGGGGAACAGGGCTTACCGGGGAGCTGTTTTTT.

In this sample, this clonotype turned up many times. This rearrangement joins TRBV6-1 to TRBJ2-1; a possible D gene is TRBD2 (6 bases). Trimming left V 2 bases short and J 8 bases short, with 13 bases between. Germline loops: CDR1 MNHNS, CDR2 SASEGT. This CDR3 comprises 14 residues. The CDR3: CASSELGSVDEQFF. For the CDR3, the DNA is TGTGCCAGCAGTGAACTCGGGAGTGTGGATGAGCAGTTCTTC.

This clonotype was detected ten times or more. The CDR3, as DNA: TGCGCCAGCAGCCAAGAGACAGCGATGAACACTGAAGCTTTCTTT. This gives the protein CASSQETAMNTEAFF. This chain joins TRBV4-1 and TRBJ1-1; possible D gene TRBD1, 5 bases. CDR3 length: 15 amino acids. Germline values: CDR1 MGHRA, CDR2 YSYEKL. With 0 bases removed from V and 0 bases from J, the gap between germline ends came to 8 bases.

Here the CDR3 reads CASSQVRGVSYEQYF. Written as DNA, the CDR3 is TGTGCCAGCAGCCAGGTACGGGGGGTATCGTACGAGCAGTACTTC. The V and J genes are TRBV3-1 and TRBJ2-7, with TRBD2 matching 7 bases. CDR3 size: 15 residues. In germline, CDR1 is LGHDT, CDR2 YNNKEL (reference sequence). V dropped 3 bases and J dropped 4; count of bases not matched to a gene: 9.

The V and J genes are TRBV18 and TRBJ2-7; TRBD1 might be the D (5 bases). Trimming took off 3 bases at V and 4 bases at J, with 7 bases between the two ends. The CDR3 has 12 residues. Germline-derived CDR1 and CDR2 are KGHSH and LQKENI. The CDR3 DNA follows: TGTGCCAGCTCACCGAACAGGTACGAGCAGTACTTC. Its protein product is CASSPNRYEQYF.

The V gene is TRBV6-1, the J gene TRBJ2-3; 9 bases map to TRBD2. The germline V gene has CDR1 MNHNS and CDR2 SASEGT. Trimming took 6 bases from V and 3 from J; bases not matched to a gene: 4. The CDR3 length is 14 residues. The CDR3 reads CASRRGGWTDTQYF. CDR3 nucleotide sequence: TGTGCCAGCAGGCGGGGGGGCTGGACAGATACGCAGTATTTT.

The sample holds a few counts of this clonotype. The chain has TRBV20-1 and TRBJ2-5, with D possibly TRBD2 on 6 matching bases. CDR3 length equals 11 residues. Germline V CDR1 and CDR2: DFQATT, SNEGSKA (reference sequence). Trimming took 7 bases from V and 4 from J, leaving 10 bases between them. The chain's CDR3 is CSERAGETQYF. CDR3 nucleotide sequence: TGCAGTGAGAGAGCGGGAGAGACCCAGTACTTC.

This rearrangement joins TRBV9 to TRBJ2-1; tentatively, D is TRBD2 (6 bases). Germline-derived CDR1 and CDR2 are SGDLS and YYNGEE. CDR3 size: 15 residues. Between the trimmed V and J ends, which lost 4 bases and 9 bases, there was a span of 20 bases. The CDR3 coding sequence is TGTGCCAGCAGCCTAGGACAACGCGGGGTCGGTGAGCAGTTCTTC. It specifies CASSLGQRGVGEQFF.

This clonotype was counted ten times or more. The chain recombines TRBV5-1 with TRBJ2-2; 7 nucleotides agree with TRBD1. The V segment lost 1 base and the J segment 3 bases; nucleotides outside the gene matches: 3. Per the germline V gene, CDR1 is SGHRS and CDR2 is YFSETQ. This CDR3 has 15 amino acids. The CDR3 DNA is TGCGCCAGCAGCTTGCGACAGGGAGACACCGGGGAGCTGTTTTTT. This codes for CASSLRQGDTGELFF. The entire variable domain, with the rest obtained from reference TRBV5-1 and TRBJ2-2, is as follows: KAGVTQTPRYLIKTRGQQVTLSCSPISGHRSVSWYQQTPGQGLQFLFEYFSETQRNKGNFPGRFSGRQFSNSRSEMNVSTLELGDSALYLCASSLRQGDTGELFFGEGSRLTVL.

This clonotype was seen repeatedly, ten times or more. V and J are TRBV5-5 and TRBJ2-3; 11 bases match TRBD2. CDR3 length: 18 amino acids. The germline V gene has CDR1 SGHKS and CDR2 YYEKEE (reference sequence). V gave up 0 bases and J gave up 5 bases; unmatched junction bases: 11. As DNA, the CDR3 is TGTGCCAGCAGCTTGGCGGTAGCGGGAGGGCCGGGTGAAGATACGCAGTATTTT. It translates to CASSLAVAGGPGEDTQYF.

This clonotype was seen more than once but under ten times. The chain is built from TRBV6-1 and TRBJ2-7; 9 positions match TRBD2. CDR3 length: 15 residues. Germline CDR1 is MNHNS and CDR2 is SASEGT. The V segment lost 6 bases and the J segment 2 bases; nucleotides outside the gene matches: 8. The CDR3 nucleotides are TGTGCCAGCAGCCGATCTAGCGGGATTCCCTACGAGCAGTACTTC. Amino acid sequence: CASSRSSGIPYEQYF.

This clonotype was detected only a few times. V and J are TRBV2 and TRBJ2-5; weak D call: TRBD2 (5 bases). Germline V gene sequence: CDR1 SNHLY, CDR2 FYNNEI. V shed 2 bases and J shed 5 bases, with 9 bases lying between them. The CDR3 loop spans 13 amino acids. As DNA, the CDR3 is TGTGCCAGCAGTGAAACGGGGTTGGAGACCCAGTACTTC. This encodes CASSETGLETQYF.

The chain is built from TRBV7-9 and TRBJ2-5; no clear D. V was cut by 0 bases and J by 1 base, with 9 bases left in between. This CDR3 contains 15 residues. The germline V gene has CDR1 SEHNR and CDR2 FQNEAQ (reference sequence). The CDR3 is CASSLALRSQETQYF. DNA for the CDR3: TGTGCCAGCAGCTTAGCGCTCCGATCCCAAGAGACCCAGTACTTC.